The rows below give T cell receptor beta chains drawn from one sample of a study of blood T cell repertoires in COVID-19. Sequencing used immunoSEQ multiplex PCR; TCRdb keeps in-frame clones, though not all of them. The table includes roughly 440,000 clones, approximately 88% detected once. Material for sequencing was peripheral blood. The receptors here all came from a woman in her 50s with COVID-19, enrolled during active disease. Both conserved end residues are part of each CDR3.

cdr3_aa	cdr3_length	v_call
CASSYAFRDSKSYTF	15	TRBV11-2
CASSSGQGDGYTF	13	TRBV27
CASSGETEAFF	11	TRBV6-5
CASSLDRGFYSPLHF	15	TRBV5-4
CATSDYRDGYTF	12	TRBV24-1
CASSVGRGSGGYTF	14	TRBV9
CASSLAGARELFTEAFF	17	TRBV5-6
CASSAQGTEAFF	12	TRBV12-3/TRBV12-4
CAIRGDRGGYGYTF	14	TRBV10-3
CASWGLTSNEKLFF	14	TRBV6-5
CASSPPGTGEGNTIYF	16	TRBV28
CASSGGTGQTYEQYF	15	TRBV5-1
CASSLALGGKLFF	13	TRBV7-2
CAWSVFGTGGNQPQHF	16	TRBV30
CAISTGSTEDTQYF	14	TRBV10-3
CASSQDRYSGMNTEAFF	17	TRBV4-1
CAWSWVRANFYGYTF	15	TRBV30
CASRGANYGYTF	12	TRBV5-1
CASSPQRGRDTEAFF	15	TRBV27
CASSPNPRWGPRGRDNEKLFF	21	TRBV4-2
CASSDGTGGRYEQYF	15	TRBV5-4
CASSWGAGADQPQHF	15	TRBV5-6
CASSYYAGTKAFF	13	TRBV6-5
CASSLDQGEQFF	12	TRBV11-2
CASSIVDEQFF	11	TRBV12-3/TRBV12-4
CASSPPPGQPNQPQHF	16	TRBV18
CASSPPGGSYNEQFF	15	TRBV19
CASRKDREAPLHF	13	TRBV7-3
CASSPRSSGDGYTF	14	TRBV18